These 5 T cell receptor beta chains share one sample of origin, sequenced in a study of preoperative IRX-2 immunotherapy in early breast cancer. The data were produced by immunoSEQ multiplex PCR, yet TCRdb's version contains in-frame clones alone and is incomplete. Of several hundred clones in the sample, 70% to 90% were seen once. The sample's treatment: preoperative locoregional IRX-2 cytokine immunotherapy. This specimen was tumor tissue, taken before IRX-2 immunotherapy. The receptor set was obtained from a human donor with breast cancer.

This rearrangement joins TRBV14 to TRBJ1-6; a weak D match, TRBD1 (6 bases). CDR1 is SGHDN and CDR2 is FVKESK in the germline V gene. This CDR3 has 15 amino acids. V lost 5 bases to trimming and J lost 3 bases, with 11 bases between them. The CDR3 DNA follows: TGTGCCAGCAGCTATTCACAGGGCTATAATTCACCCCTCCACTTT. This gives the protein CASSYSQGYNSPLHF.

The CDR3 sequence: CASSLVAGEETQYF. As DNA, the CDR3 is TGCGCCAGCAGCTTGGTTGCGGGAGAAGAGACCCAGTACTTC. The chain links TRBV5-1 to TRBJ2-5; 7 nucleotides agree with TRBD2. The V gene's germline CDR1 is SGHRS and CDR2 YFSETQ. The CDR3 spans 14 residues. The V gene end was trimmed by 0 bases and the J gene end by 3 bases; junction bases not matched to a gene: 2.

This clone was counted a few times. V and J are TRBV28 and TRBJ2-1; perhaps TRBD1 as D (5 bases). From germline, CDR1 is MDHEN and CDR2 SYDVKM. The CDR3 contains 16 residues. V lost 5 bases to trimming and J lost 5 bases, with 19 bases between them. CDR3 in amino acids: CASSAPPLDTNNEQFF. The CDR3 DNA is TGTGCCAGCAGTGCCCCCCCTCTGGACACCAACAATGAGCAGTTCTTC.

V usage is TRBV11-3 and J usage is TRBJ1-2, with 7 bases matching TRBD1. V lost 4 bases and J lost 4; bases outside the gene matches: 9. This CDR3 contains 15 residues. CDR1 and CDR2 from the germline V gene are SGHNT and YENEEA. The CDR3 protein is CASSSLDRAAYGYTF. The CDR3 DNA is TGTGCCAGCAGCTCCCTAGACAGGGCCGCCTATGGCTACACCTTC.

This clone was detected once. The chain links TRBV10-2 to TRBJ2-5; 7 positions match TRBD2. The CDR3 contains 12 residues. The V and J ends lost 0 bases and 12 bases, in that order; junction bases with no gene match: 4. Germline-derived CDR1 and CDR2 are WSHSY and SAAADI. CDR3 nucleotides: TGCGCCAGCAGTGAGTCGGGGACTACGAAGTACTTC. It is translated as CASSESGTTKYF.